The source of this T cell receptor beta chain is a study of T cell responses to AZD1222 COVID-19 vaccine. Germline loops: CDR1 SGHTA, CDR2 FQGNSA. Between the trimmed V and J ends, which lost 5 bases and 5 bases, there was a span of 10 bases. CDR3 length: 13 amino acids. The protocol was immunoSEQ multiplex PCR, while the TCRdb copy is restricted to in-frame clones and leaves out a portion. This table holds under 300,000 clones, approximately 93% found once. The receptor was derived from an adult in good health. This chain uses TRBV7-2 with TRBJ1-5; no clear D. Source: peripheral blood, taken on day 0 of AZD1222 vaccination. The CDR3 loop is CASSRTVDQPQHF. The CDR3 DNA sequence: TGTGCCAGCAGCCGGACCGTAGATCAGCCCCAGCATTTT.